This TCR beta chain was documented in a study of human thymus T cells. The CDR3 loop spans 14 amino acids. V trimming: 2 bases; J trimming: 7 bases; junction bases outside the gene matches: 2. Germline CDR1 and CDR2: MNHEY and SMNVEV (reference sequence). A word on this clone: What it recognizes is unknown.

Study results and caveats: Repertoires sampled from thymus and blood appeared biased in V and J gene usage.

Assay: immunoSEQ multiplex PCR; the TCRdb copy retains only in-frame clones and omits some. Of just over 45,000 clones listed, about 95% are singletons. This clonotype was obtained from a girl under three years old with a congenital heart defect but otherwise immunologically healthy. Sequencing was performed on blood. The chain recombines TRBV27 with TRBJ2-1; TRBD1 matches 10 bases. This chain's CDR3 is CASSLGQGGNEQFF. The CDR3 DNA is TGTGCCAGCAGTTTAGGACAGGGGGGGAATGAGCAGTTCTTC.